The 5 T cell receptor beta chains below were found in one sample sequenced in a study of regulatory T cells in long-lasting Graves disease. The time point is: newly diagnosed GD, antithyroid drugs for less than 3 months. Extracted RNA from PBMCs served as the source of the TCR library. Arm-PCR of CDR3 regions with iRepertoire HTBI primers generated TCR beta libraries. MiXCR, applied by TCRdb to the multiplex PCR reads, yields one record per CDR3 protein. The sample carries fewer than 350,000 distinct CDR3 sequences, about 20% recorded once. The sequencing used peripheral blood mononuclear cells (PBMCs), collected at new diagnosis, from a patient treated with antithyroid drugs. These receptors were taken from a female donor with Graves disease.

This clonotype was observed at least ten times. The rearrangement uses TRBV28 and TRBJ2-1, with no clear D. The CDR3 consists of 14 residues. Between the trimmed V and J ends, which lost 5 bases and 5 bases, there was a span of 13 bases. CDR1 and CDR2 (germline): MDHEN, SYDVKM. This CDR3 is CASSPGFRDNEQFF. The CDR3 DNA reads TGTGCCAGCAGTCCTGGGTTTAGGGACAATGAGCAGTTCTTC.

This clonotype was seen at least ten times. This chain connects TRBV2 to TRBJ1-5, with a weak D call TRBD1 (5 bases). The ends were cut back, 6 bases at V and 7 bases at J, with 13 bases in the middle. CDR1 is SNHLY and CDR2 is FYNNEI in the germline V gene. This CDR3 is 13 amino acids long. The CDR3 DNA reads as TGTGCCAGCAGGCAGGGACCCGGGCAGCCCCAGCATTTT. Encoded protein: CASRQGPGQPQHF.

This clonotype appeared many times. This chain uses TRBV20-1 with TRBJ2-7, with TRBD2 identical over 13 bases. CDR1 is DFQATT, CDR2 SNEGSKA, per germline (reference sequence). The V gene end was trimmed by 1 base and the J gene end by 3 bases; junction bases not matched to a gene: 9. The length of the CDR3 is 17 residues. The CDR3 spells CSARATSGRPSGYEQYF. The CDR3 DNA sequence: TGCAGTGCTAGAGCGACTAGCGGGAGGCCCTCAGGCTACGAGCAGTACTTC.

The CDR3 here is CASSERLRMNEQFF. The CDR3 coding sequence is TGCGCCAGCAGTGAAAGGTTGAGGATGAATGAGCAGTTCTTC. This sequence joins TRBV10-1 and TRBJ2-1; D not resolved. Trimming stripped 3 bases from V and 7 bases from J, with 13 bases between. The CDR3 is 14 amino acids. Per the germline V gene, CDR1 is WNHNN and CDR2 is SYGVQD (reference sequence).

This clonotype was counted only a few times. This could be a read error, since a much larger clone is one nucleotide away. The chain has TRBV15 and TRBJ1-6; TRBD1 aligns across 10 bases. The CDR3 is 16 amino acids. CDR1 is LNHNV, CDR2 YYDKDF, per germline (reference sequence). This CDR3 is CATSRESGTGASPIHF. The CDR3 DNA reads TGTGCCACCAGCAGAGAGTCAGGGACAGGGGCTTCACCCATCCACTTT.